Shown below are 20 T cell receptor beta chains from a single sample sequenced in a study of human T cells and chemical hapten exposure. One entry per CDR3 protein, called by TCRdb with MiXCR from the RACE reads. Here the sample spans around 85,000 distinct CDR3 sequences, 10% to 15% being singletons. Documented time point: patch test 3, about 24 weeks after DPC sensitization. Stated treatment: therapeutic diphenylcyclopropenone sensitization with weekly scalp DPC. The specimen comprised whole blood, sampled in connection with sensitization to the hapten diphenylcyclopropenone (DPC). These receptors were taken from a woman aged 45-60 years with alopecia areata. Some clones in this sample may be carry-over from other donors' samples.

The chain is built from TRBV15 and TRBJ2-5; the D gene is possibly TRBD1 (6 bases). Trimming removed 2 bases from V and 2 bases from J, with 15 bases in between. The CDR3 consists of 16 residues. Germline CDR1 is LNHNV and CDR2 is YYDKDF (reference sequence). The CDR3 nucleotides are TGTGCCACCAGCAGATTCCCCGGGACAAAACAAGAGACCCAGTACTTC. Protein sequence: CATSRFPGTKQETQYF.

This clonotype was counted many times. The chain uses TRBV5-1 and TRBJ2-3; 11 positions match TRBD2. Germline V gene data show CDR1 as SGHRS and CDR2 as YFSETQ. CDR3 length: 16 residues. Trimming at V came to 2 bases and at J to 4 bases, leaving 6 bases not matched to a gene. CDR3: CASSFGLAGGSDTQYF. CDR3 bases: TGCGCCAGCAGCTTCGGTCTAGCGGGAGGCTCAGATACGCAGTATTTT.

Many counts were recorded for this clonotype. The chain employs TRBV3-1 and TRBJ2-7; unclear D gene. CDR3 size: 13 residues. Trimming pared 2 bases from V and 3 bases from J, leaving 8 bases between. Germline V gene lookup returns CDR1 LGHDT and CDR2 YNNKEL (reference sequence). CDR3 coding DNA: TGTGCCAGCAGCCAACGAACGGGCTACGAGCAGTACTTC. Translated: CASSQRTGYEQYF.

This clonotype was detected only a few times. The V call is TRBV19, the J call TRBJ1-5; 7 bases match TRBD1. This CDR3 is built from 15 residues. Trimming cost V 4 bases and J 7 bases; bases outside gene matches: 10. The germline V gene encodes CDR1 LNHDA and CDR2 SQIVND (reference sequence). CDR3 loop: CASSTKTGVSQPQHF. DNA of the CDR3: TGTGCCAGTAGTACCAAAACAGGGGTCTCACAGCCCCAGCATTTT.

The chain has TRBV29-1 and TRBJ2-5; D may be TRBD1 or TRBD2 (5 bases each). The CDR3 is 12 residues long. Germline loops: CDR1 SQVTM, CDR2 ANQGSEA. V dropped 7 bases and J dropped 5 bases, with 14 bases sitting between them. In nucleotides, the CDR3 is TGCAGCGCTGACGGGACGCCTGAGACCCAGTACTTC. This gives the protein CSADGTPETQYF.

The table lists this clonotype with many counts. CDR3 loop: CSLKNGAGAGDTQYF. Written as DNA, the CDR3 is TGCAGCTTAAAAAACGGGGCGGGAGCTGGAGATACGCAGTATTTT. This chain connects TRBV29-1 to TRBJ2-3, with 7 bases matching TRBD2. In germline, CDR1 is SQVTM, CDR2 ANQGSEA. V lost 8 bases, J lost 5 bases, and 16 bases stayed unmatched. This CDR3 is 15 amino acids long.

Only a few counts were recorded for this clonotype. This chain uses TRBV5-1 with TRBJ1-2; D is possibly TRBD1 (6 bases). CDR1 is SGHRS, CDR2 YFSETQ, per germline. Trimming took off 3 bases at V and 6 bases at J, with 15 bases between the two ends. The CDR3 covers 14 residues. CDR3 in amino acids: CASSSLRGSDGYTF. The CDR3 region has the DNA TGCGCCAGCAGCTCCCTAAGGGGGTCCGATGGCTACACCTTC.

This clonotype was counted at least ten times. The rearrangement links TRBV7-9 to TRBJ1-6; the D is unclear. Germline CDR1 and CDR2: SEHNR and FQNEAQ (reference sequence). The CDR3 runs 14 residues. The germline V and J ends were trimmed by 0 bases and 7 bases, with 7 bases remaining between them. CDR3 in amino acids: CASSLAGKNSPLHF. Here the CDR3 DNA reads TGTGCCAGCAGCTTAGCAGGAAAGAATTCACCCCTCCACTTT. The full variable domain, completed using reference TRBV7-9 and TRBJ1-6, is DTGVSQNPRHKITKRGQNVTFRCDPISEHNRLYWYRQTLGQGPEFLTYFQNEAQLEKSRLLSDRFSAERPKGSFSTLEIQRTEQGDSAMYLCASSLAGKNSPLHFGNGTRLTVT.

The CDR3 protein is CASSLGSANEKLFF. The CDR3 DNA follows: TGTGCCAGCAGCTTAGGCTCGGCTAATGAAAAACTGTTTTTT. The chain joins TRBV7-2 to TRBJ1-4; D call uncertain. V gave up 1 base and J gave up 3 bases, with 6 bases separating them. This CDR3 is built from 14 residues. Germline V CDR1 and CDR2: SGHTA, FQGNSA.

At least ten counts were recorded for this clonotype. The gene calls are TRBV29-1 and TRBJ2-7; 13 nucleotides line up with TRBD2. The germline V gene encodes CDR1 SQVTM and CDR2 ANQGSEA. J lost 3 bases, V lost 6 bases, and 2 bases had no gene match. The CDR3 spans 13 residues. The CDR3: CSVGLAGFYEQYF. As DNA, the CDR3 is TGCAGCGTGGGACTAGCGGGATTCTACGAGCAGTACTTC.

Ten or more counts support this clonotype. V usage is TRBV3-1 and J usage is TRBJ2-7, with TRBD2 matching over 7 bases. The CDR3 sequence is 14 residues long. The V gene's germline CDR1 is LGHDT and CDR2 YNNKEL (reference sequence). V lost 1 base, J lost 9 bases, and 9 bases stayed unmatched. CDR3 DNA sequence: TGTGCCAGCAGCCAAGCCCTAGCGGTCAGCGGGCAGTACTTC. Translated: CASSQALAVSGQYF.

The rearrangement links TRBV9 to TRBJ2-7, with D perhaps matching TRBD1 or TRBD2 (5 bases each). Germline CDR1 and CDR2: SGDLS and YYNGEE. This CDR3 spans 15 amino acids. The germline V and J ends were trimmed by 4 bases and 0 bases, with 14 bases remaining between them. CDR3 in amino acids: CASSPGTISSYEQYF. CDR3 bases: TGTGCCAGCAGCCCCGGGACCATCAGCTCCTACGAGCAGTACTTC.

The CDR3 loop is CAISRAGTNIKGANVLTF. For the CDR3, the DNA is TGTGCCATCAGCCGGGCCGGGACTAATATCAAGGGGGCCAACGTCCTGACTTTC. The V gene is TRBV10-3, the J gene TRBJ2-6; 7 nucleotides align to TRBD2. V lost 6 bases and J lost 4; bases outside the gene matches: 15. The CDR3 covers 18 residues. The V gene's germline CDR1 is ENHRY and CDR2 SYGVKD.

This clonotype has a handful of counts. This chain links TRBV5-1 with TRBJ1-6; D gene uncertain. The CDR3 runs 17 residues. The germline CDR1 and CDR2 sequences are SGHRS and YFSETQ. V lost 0 bases and J 4 bases, leaving 14 bases between the germline ends. The CDR3 is CASSLVVGEGYNSPLHF. The DNA for the CDR3 is TGCGCCAGCAGCTTGGTCGTGGGCGAGGGATATAATTCACCCCTCCACTTT.

As concerns this clonotype: With a much larger clone just one base away, this may be a read error. This chain connects TRBV29-1 to TRBJ2-4, with D perhaps TRBD1 (5 bases). Germline lookup yields CDR1 SQVTM and CDR2 ANQGSEA. The CDR3 runs to 12 residues. As DNA, the CDR3 is TGCAGCGTTGCCCTGGACAAAAACTTTCAGTACTTC. It encodes CSVALDKNFQYF.

The chain uses TRBV7-9 and TRBJ1-1; D unresolved. Per the germline V gene, CDR1 is SEHNR and CDR2 is FQNEAQ (reference sequence). This CDR3 comprises 12 residues. The ends were cut back, 5 bases at V and 8 bases at J, with 12 bases in the middle. This CDR3 is CASSQSEVEAFF. CDR3 DNA: TGTGCCAGCAGCCAGTCGGAGGTAGAAGCTTTCTTT.

This clonotype has a count of ten or more. This chain joins TRBV18 and TRBJ1-2; the D is unclear. The length of the CDR3 is 15 residues. V lost 2 bases, J lost 8 bases, and 18 bases lay in between. Germline CDR1 KGHSH, CDR2 LQKENI. The CDR3 region is CASSPIGDTIRGYTF. The CDR3 DNA is TGTGCCAGCTCACCAATAGGAGACACTATTCGCGGCTACACCTTC.

This clonotype has only a few counts. The chain joins TRBV30 to TRBJ1-1; D gene ambiguous. The V gene lost 3 bases and the J gene lost 1 base, with 9 bases spanning the gap. Germline V lookup: CDR1 GTSNPN, CDR2 SVGIG (reference sequence). The CDR3 covers 13 residues. This chain's CDR3 is CAWRQTQNTEAFF. DNA for the CDR3: TGTGCCTGGAGACAGACACAGAACACTGAAGCTTTCTTT. Supplemented by reference TRBV30 and TRBJ1-1, the full variable domain reads SQTIHQWPATLVQPVGSPLSLECTVEGTSNPNLYWYRQAAGRGLQLLFYSVGIGQISSEVPQNLSASRPQDRQFILSSKKLLLSDSGFYLCAWRQTQNTEAFFGQGTRLTVV.

There are many counts of this clonotype. The CDR3 bases are TGCAGCGTTGACGCGACAGGGGTAAGAGGCAATGAGCAGTTCTTC. Protein product: CSVDATGVRGNEQFF. This chain uses TRBV29-1 with TRBJ2-1, with 8 bases that match TRBD1. CDR3 length: 15 residues. In germline, CDR1 is SQVTM, CDR2 ANQGSEA. J gave up 6 bases and V 3 bases, and 10 bases lay outside the gene matches.

This clonotype came up many times. This chain connects TRBV2 to TRBJ2-7, with no clear D. The V gene's germline CDR1 is SNHLY and CDR2 FYNNEI. CDR3 length equals 14 residues. Between the trimmed V and J ends, which lost 6 bases and 2 bases, there was a span of 14 bases. The CDR3 sequence is CASSGVVRTYEQYF. The DNA of the CDR3 is TGTGCCAGCAGCGGCGTGGTTCGGACCTACGAGCAGTACTTC.